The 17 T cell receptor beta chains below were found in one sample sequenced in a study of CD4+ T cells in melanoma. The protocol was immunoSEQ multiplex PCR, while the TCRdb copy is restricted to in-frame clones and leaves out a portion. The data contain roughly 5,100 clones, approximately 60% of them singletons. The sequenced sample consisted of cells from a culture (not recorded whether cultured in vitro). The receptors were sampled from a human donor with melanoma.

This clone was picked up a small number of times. The CDR3 region has the DNA TGTGCCAGCAGCCCGGGGACAGTTGAGGCCCGGGATGGCTACACCTTC. It specifies CASSPGTVEARDGYTF. The chain employs TRBV5-6 and TRBJ1-2; 7 positions agree with TRBD1. The CDR3 consists of 16 residues. Germline V gives CDR1 SGHDT, CDR2 YYEEEE. V shed 4 bases and J 6 bases; nucleotides not matched to a gene: 15.

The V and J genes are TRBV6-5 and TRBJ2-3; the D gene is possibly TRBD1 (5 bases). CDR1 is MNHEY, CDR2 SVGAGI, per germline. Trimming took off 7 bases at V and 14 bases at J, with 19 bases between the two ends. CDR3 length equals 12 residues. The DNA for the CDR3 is TGTGCCAGCACCCAAGGGGAACCCCGACGGTATTTT. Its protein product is CASTQGEPRRYF.

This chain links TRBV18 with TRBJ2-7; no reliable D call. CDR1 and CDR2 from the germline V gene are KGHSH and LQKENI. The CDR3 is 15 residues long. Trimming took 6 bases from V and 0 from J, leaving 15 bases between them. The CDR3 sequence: CASSSPLGLSYEQYF. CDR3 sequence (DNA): TGTGCCAGCTCCTCCCCGCTAGGGCTCTCCTACGAGCAGTACTTC.

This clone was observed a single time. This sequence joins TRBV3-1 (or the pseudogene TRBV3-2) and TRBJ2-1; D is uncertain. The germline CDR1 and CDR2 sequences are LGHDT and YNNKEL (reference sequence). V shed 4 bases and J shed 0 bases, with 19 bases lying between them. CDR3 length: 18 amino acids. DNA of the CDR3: TGTGCCAGCAGCCCTATACCCCCGACGGTCAGCTCCTACAATGAGCAGTTCTTC. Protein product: CASSPIPPTVSSYNEQFF.

CDR3 region: CATSPRRGWETQYF. The CDR3 DNA reads TGTGCCACCAGCCCTCGGAGGGGGTGGGAGACCCAGTACTTC. This chain links TRBV15 with TRBJ2-5; tentatively, D is TRBD1 or TRBD2 (6 bases each). The germline gives CDR1 LNHNV, CDR2 YYDKDF (reference sequence). CDR3 length: 14 amino acids. V lost 5 bases and J lost 5, with 15 bases in between.

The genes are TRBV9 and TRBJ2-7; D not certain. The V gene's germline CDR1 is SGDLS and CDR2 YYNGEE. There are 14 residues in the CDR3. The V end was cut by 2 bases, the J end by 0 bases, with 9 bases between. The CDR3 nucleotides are TGTGCCAGCAGCGTTACTCCAGGCTCCTACGAGCAGTACTTC. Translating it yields CASSVTPGSYEQYF.

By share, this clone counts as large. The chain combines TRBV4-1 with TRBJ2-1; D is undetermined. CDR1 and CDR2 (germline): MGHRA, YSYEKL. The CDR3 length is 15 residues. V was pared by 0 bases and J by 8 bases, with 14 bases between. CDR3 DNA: TGCGCCAGCAGCCAAGATCCGGCGTCAAGGGATGAGCAGTTCTTC. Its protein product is CASSQDPASRDEQFF.

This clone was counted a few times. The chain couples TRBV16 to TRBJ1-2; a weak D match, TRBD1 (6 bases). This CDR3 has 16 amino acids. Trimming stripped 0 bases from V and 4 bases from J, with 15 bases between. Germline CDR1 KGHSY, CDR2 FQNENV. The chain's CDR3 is CASSQSAGDRTYGYTF. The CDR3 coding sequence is TGTGCCAGCAGCCAATCGGCAGGGGATCGAACCTATGGCTACACCTTC.

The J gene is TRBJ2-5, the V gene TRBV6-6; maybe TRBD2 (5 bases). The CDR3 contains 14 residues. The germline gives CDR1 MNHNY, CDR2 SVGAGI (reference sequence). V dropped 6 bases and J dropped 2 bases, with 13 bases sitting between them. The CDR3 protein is CASRTSLGQETQYF. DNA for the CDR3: TGTGCCAGCAGAACTAGTTTGGGACAAGAGACCCAGTACTTC.

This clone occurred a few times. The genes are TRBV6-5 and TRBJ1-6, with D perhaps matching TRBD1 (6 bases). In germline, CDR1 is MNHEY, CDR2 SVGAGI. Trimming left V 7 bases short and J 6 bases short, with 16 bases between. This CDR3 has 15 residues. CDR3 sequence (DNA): TGTGCCAGCACCCTGAAGGGGGTTGGTAATTCACCCCTCCACTTT. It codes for CASTLKGVGNSPLHF.

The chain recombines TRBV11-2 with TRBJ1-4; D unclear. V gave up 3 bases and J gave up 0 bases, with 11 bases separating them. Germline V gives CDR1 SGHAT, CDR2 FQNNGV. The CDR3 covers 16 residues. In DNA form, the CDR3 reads TGTGCCAGCAGCTTCGGCGATTATGCAACTAATGAAAAACTGTTTTTT. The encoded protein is CASSFGDYATNEKLFF.

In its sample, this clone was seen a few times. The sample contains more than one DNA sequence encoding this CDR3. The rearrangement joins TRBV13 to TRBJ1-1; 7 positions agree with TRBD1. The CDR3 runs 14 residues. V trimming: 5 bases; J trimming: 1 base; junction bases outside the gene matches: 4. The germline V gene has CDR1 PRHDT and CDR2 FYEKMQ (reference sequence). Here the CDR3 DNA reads TGTGCCAGCAGCGTATGGACAGGGAACACTGAAGCTTTCTTT. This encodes CASSVWTGNTEAFF.

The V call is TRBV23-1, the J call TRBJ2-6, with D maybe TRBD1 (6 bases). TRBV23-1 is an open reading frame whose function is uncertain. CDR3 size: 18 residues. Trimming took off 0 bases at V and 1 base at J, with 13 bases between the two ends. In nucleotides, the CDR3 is TGCGCCAGCAGTCAATCTAGGGGGTCCGGGTCTGGGGCCAACGTCCTGACTTTC. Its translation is CASSQSRGSGSGANVLTF.

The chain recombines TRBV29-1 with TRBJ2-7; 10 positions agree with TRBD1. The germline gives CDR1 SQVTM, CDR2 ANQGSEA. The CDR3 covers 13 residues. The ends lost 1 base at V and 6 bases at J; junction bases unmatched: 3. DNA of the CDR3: TGCAGCGTTGAAGGACAGGGGGCGTTCGAGCAGTACTTC. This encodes CSVEGQGAFEQYF.

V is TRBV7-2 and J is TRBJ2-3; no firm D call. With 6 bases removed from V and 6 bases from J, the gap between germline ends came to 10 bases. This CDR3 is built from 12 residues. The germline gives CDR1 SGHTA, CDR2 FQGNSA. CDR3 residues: CASSLLGDTQYF. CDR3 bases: TGTGCCAGCAGTTTGCTAGGGGATACGCAGTATTTT.

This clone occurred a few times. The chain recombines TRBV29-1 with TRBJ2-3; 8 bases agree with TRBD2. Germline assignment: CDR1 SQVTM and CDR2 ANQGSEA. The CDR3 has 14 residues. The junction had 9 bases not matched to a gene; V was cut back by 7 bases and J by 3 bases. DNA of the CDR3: TGCAGCGCCTCACCGGGACTAGGTACAGATACGCAGTATTTT. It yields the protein CSASPGLGTDTQYF.

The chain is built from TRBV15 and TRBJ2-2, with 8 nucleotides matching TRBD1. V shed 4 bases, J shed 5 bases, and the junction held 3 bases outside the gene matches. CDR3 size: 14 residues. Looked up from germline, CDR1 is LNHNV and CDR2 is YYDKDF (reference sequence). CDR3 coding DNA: TGTGCCACCAGCACCAGACAGGGGACCGGGGAGCTGTTTTTT. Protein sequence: CATSTRQGTGELFF. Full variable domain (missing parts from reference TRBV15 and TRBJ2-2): DAMVIQNPRYQVTQFGKPVTLSCSQTLNHNVMYWYQQKSSQAPKLLFHYYDKDFNNEADTPDNFQSRRPNTSFCFLDIRSPGLGDTAMYLCATSTRQGTGELFFGEGSRLTVL.